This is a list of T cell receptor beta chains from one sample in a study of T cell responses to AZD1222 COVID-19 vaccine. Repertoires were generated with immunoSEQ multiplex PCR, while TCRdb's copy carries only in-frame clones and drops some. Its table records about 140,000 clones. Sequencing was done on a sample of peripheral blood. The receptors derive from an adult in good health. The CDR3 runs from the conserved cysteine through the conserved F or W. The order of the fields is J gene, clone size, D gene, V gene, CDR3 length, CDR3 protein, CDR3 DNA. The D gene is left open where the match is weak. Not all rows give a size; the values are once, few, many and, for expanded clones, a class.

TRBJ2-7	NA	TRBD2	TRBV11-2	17	CASRQGLAGGPGGEQYF	TGTGCCAGCAGACAGGGACTAGCGGGGGGGCCCGGCGGCGAGCAGTACTTC
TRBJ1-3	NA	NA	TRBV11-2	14	CASSPGRDGNTIYF	TGTGCCAGCAGCCCGGGCCGAGATGGAAACACCATATATTTT
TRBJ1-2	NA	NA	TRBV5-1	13	CASSFDSPYGDTF	TGCGCCAGCAGCTTTGACAGCCCCTATGGGGACACCTTC
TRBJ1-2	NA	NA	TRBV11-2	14	CASSSPRANYGYTF	TGTGCCAGCAGCTCCCCCCGCGCCAACTATGGCTACACCTTC
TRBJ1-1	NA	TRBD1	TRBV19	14	CASRPGTGVSEAFF	TGTGCCAGTAGACCCGGGACAGGGGTTTCTGAAGCTTTCTTT
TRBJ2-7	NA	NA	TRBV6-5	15	CASSTRTGWPYEQYF	TGTGCCAGCAGTACCCGAACAGGGTGGCCCTACGAGCAGTACTTC
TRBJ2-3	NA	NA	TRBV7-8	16	CASSPRRRRTTDTQYF	TGTGCCAGCAGCCCCCGCCGGCGTAGGACCACAGATACGCAGTATTTT
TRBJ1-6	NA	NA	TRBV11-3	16	CASSLGGWGPNSPLHF	TGTGCCAGCAGCTTAGGTGGCTGGGGGCCGAATTCACCCCTCCACTTT
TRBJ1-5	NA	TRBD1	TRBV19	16	CASSARTGKFLLPQHF	TGTGCCAGTAGTGCCCGGACAGGGAAGTTCCTCTTGCCCCAGCATTTT
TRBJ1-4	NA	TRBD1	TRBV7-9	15	CASSYMGQGNEKLFF	TGTGCCAGCAGTTACATGGGACAGGGAAATGAAAAACTGTTTTTT
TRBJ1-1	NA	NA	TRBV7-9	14	CASSLDSSNTEAFF	TGTGCCAGCAGCTTAGACAGCTCGAACACTGAAGCTTTCTTT
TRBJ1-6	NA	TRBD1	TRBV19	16	CASSIGQGQTGSPLHF	TGTGCCAGTAGTATAGGACAGGGCCAAACGGGCTCACCCCTCCACTTT
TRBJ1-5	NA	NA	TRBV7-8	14	CASSSTLGNQPQHF	TGTGCCAGCAGCTCGACACTAGGCAATCAGCCCCAGCATTTT
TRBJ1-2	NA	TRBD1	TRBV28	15	CASRTPPGQGYGYTF	TGTGCCAGCAGAACCCCGCCAGGACAGGGCTATGGCTACACCTTC
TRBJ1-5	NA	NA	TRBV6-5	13	CASSYREGQPQHF	TGTGCCAGCAGCTACAGGGAGGGGCAGCCCCAGCATTTT
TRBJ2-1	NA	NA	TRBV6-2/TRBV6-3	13	CASSPGTGNEQFF	TGTGCCAGCAGCCCCGGGACCGGGAATGAGCAGTTCTTC
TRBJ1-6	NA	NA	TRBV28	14	CASSLIAVGSPLHF	TGTGCCAGCAGTTTAATAGCGGTGGGATCACCCCTCCACTTT
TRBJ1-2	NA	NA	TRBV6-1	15	CASSEVGWTVYGYTF	TGTGCCAGCAGTGAAGTTGGTTGGACAGTATATGGCTACACCTTC
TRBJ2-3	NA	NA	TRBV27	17	CASSLRPGANPTDTQYF	TGTGCCAGCAGTTTAAGGCCAGGGGCCAACCCCACAGATACGCAGTATTTT
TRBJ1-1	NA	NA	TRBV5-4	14	CASSLGRGPSEAFF	TGTGCCAGCAGCTTGGGCCGGGGCCCCTCTGAAGCTTTCTTT
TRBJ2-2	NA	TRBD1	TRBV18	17	CASSPSGQQSNTGELFF	TGTGCCAGCTCACCATCGGGACAGCAATCCAACACCGGGGAGCTGTTTTTT
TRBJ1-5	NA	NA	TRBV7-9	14	CASSLGFSNQPQHF	TGTGCCAGCAGCTTAGGGTTCAGCAATCAGCCCCAGCATTTT
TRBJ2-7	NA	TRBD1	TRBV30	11	CAWSDRDRGHF	TGTGCCTGGAGTGACCGGGACAGGGGGCACTTC
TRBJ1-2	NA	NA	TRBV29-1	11	CSVESGRGYTF	TGCAGCGTTGAGTCCGGGCGAGGCTACACCTTC
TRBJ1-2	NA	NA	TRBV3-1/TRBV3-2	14	CASSTAGASYGYTF	TGTGCCAGCAGTACTGCAGGGGCCTCCTATGGCTACACCTTC
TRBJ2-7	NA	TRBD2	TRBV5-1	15	CASSFLTSGSYEQYF	TGCGCCAGCAGCTTTTTGACTAGCGGTTCCTACGAGCAGTACTTC
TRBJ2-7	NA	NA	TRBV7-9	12	CASSLVVYEQYF	TGTGCCAGCAGCTTGGTAGTATACGAGCAGTACTTC
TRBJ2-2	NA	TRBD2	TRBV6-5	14	CASSSSGGSGELFF	TGTGCCAGCAGTTCCTCGGGGGGGTCCGGGGAGCTGTTTTTT
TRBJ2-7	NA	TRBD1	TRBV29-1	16	CSVFQGTGGEFYEQYF	TGCAGCGTTTTTCAAGGGACAGGGGGCGAGTTTTACGAGCAGTACTTC
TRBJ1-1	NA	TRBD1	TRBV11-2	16	CASSSYNRGRGTEAFF	TGTGCCAGCAGCTCCTACAACAGGGGGCGAGGTACTGAAGCTTTCTTT
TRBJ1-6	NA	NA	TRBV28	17	CASRHGVGGADNSPLHF	TGTGCCAGCAGGCACGGTGTTGGGGGCGCGGATAATTCACCCCTCCACTTT
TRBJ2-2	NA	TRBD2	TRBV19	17	CASSILLAGQGFGELFF	TGTGCCAGTAGTATTCTCCTAGCGGGGCAGGGTTTCGGGGAGCTGTTTTTT
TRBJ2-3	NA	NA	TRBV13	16	CASSPRPYPPTDTQYF	TGTGCCAGCAGCCCTCGTCCGTACCCCCCTACAGATACGCAGTATTTT
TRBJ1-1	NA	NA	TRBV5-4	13	CASSHPRNTEAFF	TGTGCCAGCAGCCACCCGAGAAACACTGAAGCTTTCTTT
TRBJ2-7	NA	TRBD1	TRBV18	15	CASSPGTEPANEQYF	TGTGCCAGCTCGCCCGGGACAGAGCCAGCTAACGAGCAGTACTTC
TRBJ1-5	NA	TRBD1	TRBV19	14	CASSPSRDSQPQHF	TGTGCCAGTAGTCCGTCCCGGGACAGTCAGCCCCAGCATTTT
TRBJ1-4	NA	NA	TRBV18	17	CASSPRQLDITNEKLFF	TGTGCCAGCTCACCTCGGCAGCTGGATATCACTAATGAAAAACTGTTTTTT
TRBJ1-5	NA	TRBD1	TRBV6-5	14	CASSYRMGQQPQHF	TGTGCCAGCAGTTACCGGATGGGACAGCAGCCCCAGCATTTT
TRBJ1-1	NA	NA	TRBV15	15	CATSRSPRADTEAFF	TGTGCCACCAGCAGGTCCCCCCGGGCCGACACTGAAGCTTTCTTT
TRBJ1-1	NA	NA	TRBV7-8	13	CASSLPGNTEAFF	TGTGCCAGCAGCCTCCCGGGGAACACTGAAGCTTTCTTT
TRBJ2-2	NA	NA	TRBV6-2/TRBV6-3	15	CASSDLMPNTGELFF	TGTGCCAGCAGCGACCTCATGCCGAACACCGGGGAGCTGTTTTTT
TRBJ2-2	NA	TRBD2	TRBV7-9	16	CASSFPTSGGRGELFF	TGTGCCAGCAGCTTCCCCACTAGCGGGGGACGGGGGGAGCTGTTTTTT
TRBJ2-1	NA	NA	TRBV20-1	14	CSASKGGSNNEQFF	TGCAGTGCTAGTAAGGGGGGGAGCAACAATGAGCAGTTCTTC
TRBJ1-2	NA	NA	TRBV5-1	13	CASSFQGESGYTF	TGCGCCAGCAGCTTCCAGGGAGAATCTGGCTACACCTTC
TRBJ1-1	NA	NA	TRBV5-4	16	CASSLAAGRMNTEAFF	TGTGCCAGCAGCTTGGCGGCGGGGCGCATGAACACTGAAGCTTTCTTT
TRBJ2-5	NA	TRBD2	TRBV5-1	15	CASRLMLAGEETQYF	TGCGCCAGCAGGCTGATGCTAGCGGGGGAGGAGACCCAGTACTTC
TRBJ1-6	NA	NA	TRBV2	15	CASSGRQENNSPLHF	TGTGCCAGCAGTGGACGACAGGAGAATAATTCACCCCTCCACTTT
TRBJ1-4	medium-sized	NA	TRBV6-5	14	CASNGGPSNEKLFF	TGTGCCAGCAACGGAGGACCTTCTAATGAAAAACTGTTTTTT
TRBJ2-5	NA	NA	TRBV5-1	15	CASSGPRGGRETQYF	TGCGCCAGCAGCGGCCCCAGGGGAGGCCGGGAGACCCAGTACTTC
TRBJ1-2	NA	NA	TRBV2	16	CASSGQGEYVDNGYTF	TGTGCCAGCAGTGGGCAGGGCGAGTACGTGGACAATGGCTACACCTTC
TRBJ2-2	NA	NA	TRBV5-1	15	CASSPEVADTGELFF	TGCGCCAGCAGCCCCGAGGTAGCCGACACCGGGGAGCTGTTTTTT
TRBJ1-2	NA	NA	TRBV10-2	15	CASSESVATRRGYTF	TGCGCCAGCAGTGAGTCGGTGGCCACACGTCGTGGCTACACCTTC
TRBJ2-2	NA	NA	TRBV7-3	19	CASSLSRYRMEFITGELFF	TGTGCCAGCAGCTTAAGTAGGTATCGTATGGAGTTCATCACCGGGGAGCTGTTTTTT
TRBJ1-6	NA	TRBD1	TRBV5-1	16	CASSLALRQGGSPLHF	TGCGCCAGCAGCTTGGCCCTACGACAGGGAGGATCACCCCTCCACTTT
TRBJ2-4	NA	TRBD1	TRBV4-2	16	CASSQEGTGVGVIQYF	TGTGCCAGCAGCCAAGAGGGGACAGGGGTAGGTGTCATTCAGTACTTC